This T cell receptor beta chain was recorded in a study of control samples from healthy donors and cancer patients. This CDR3 spans 17 amino acids. Per the germline V gene, CDR1 is SGDLS and CDR2 is YYNGEE. Trimming cost V 3 bases and J 6 bases; bases outside gene matches: 12. The protocol was immunoSEQ multiplex PCR, while the TCRdb copy is restricted to in-frame clones and leaves out a portion. The table includes about 86,000 clones, around 94% detected once. J is TRBJ2-1 and V is TRBV9, with TRBD2 identical over 10 bases. The sample consisted of blood. This sequence originates from a woman aged 18-29 years in good health. The CDR3 loop is CASSGSSFGLAANEQFF. The CDR3 DNA is TGTGCCAGCAGCGGATCTTCTTTTGGACTAGCGGCCAATGAGCAGTTCTTC.